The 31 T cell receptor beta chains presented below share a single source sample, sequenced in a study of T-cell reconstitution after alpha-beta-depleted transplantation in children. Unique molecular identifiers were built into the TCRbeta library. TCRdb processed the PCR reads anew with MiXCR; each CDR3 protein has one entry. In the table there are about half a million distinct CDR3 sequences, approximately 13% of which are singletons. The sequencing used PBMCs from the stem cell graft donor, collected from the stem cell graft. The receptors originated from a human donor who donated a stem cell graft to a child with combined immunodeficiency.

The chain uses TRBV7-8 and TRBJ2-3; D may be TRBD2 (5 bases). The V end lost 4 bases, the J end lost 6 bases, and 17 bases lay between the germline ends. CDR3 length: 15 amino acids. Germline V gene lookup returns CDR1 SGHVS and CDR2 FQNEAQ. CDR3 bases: TGTGCCAGCAGCTCCAAGCGAGGGCTAGGTGATACGCAGTATTTT. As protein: CASSSKRGLGDTQYF. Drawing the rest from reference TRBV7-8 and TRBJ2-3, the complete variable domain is GAGVSQSPRYKVAKRGQDVALRCDPISGHVSLFWYQQALGQGPEFLTYFQNEAQLDKSGLPSDRFFAERPEGSVSTLKIQRTQQEDSAVYLCASSSKRGLGDTQYFGPGTRLTVL.

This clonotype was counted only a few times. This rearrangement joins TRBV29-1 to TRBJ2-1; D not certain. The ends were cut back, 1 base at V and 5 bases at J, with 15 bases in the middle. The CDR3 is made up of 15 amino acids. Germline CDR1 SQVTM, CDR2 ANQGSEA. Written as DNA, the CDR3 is TGCAGCGTTGAAGCTAGGTGGGGTTCCGACAATGAGCAGTTCTTC. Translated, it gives CSVEARWGSDNEQFF.

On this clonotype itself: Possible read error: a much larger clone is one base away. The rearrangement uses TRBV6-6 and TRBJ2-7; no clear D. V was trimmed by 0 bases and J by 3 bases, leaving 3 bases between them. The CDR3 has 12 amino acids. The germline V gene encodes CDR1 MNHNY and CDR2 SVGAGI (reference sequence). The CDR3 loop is CASSYSIYEQYF. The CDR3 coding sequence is TGTGCCAGCAGTTACTCGATCTACGAGCAGTACTTC.

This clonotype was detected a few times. The CDR3 sequence: CATSRGDVTGANVLTF. As DNA, the CDR3 is TGTGCCACCAGTCGTGGCGACGTCACTGGGGCCAACGTCCTGACTTTC. The V gene is TRBV24-1, the J gene TRBJ2-6; D remains unclear. Germline CDR1 KGHDR, CDR2 SFDVKD. Trimming shortened V by 6 bases and J by 2 bases, and 13 bases separated the two germline ends. The CDR3 has 16 amino acids.

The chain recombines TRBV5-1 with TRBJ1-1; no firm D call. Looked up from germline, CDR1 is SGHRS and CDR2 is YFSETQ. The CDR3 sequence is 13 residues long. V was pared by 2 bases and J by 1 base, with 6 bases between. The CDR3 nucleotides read TGCGCCAGCAGCTTTTACGGGAACACTGAAGCTTTCTTT. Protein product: CASSFYGNTEAFF.

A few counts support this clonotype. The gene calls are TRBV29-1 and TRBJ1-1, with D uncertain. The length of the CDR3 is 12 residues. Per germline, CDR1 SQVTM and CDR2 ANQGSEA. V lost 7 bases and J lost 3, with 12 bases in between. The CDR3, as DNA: TGCAGCGCCCTTGGTGTGCACACTGAAGCTTTCTTT. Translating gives CSALGVHTEAFF.

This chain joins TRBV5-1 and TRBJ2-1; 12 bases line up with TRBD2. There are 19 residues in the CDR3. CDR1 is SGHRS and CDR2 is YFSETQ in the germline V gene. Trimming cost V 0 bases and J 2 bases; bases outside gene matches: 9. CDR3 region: CASSLAPSGGAFPYNEQFF. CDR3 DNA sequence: TGCGCCAGCAGCTTGGCCCCTAGCGGGGGGGCCTTTCCCTACAATGAGCAGTTCTTC.

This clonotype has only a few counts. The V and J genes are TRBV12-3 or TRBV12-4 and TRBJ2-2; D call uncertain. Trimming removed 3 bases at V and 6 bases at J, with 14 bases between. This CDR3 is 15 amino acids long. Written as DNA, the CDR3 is TGTGCCAGCAGTTTCGGGTCTGTTTTGGCCGGGGAGCTGTTTTTT. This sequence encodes CASSFGSVLAGELFF.

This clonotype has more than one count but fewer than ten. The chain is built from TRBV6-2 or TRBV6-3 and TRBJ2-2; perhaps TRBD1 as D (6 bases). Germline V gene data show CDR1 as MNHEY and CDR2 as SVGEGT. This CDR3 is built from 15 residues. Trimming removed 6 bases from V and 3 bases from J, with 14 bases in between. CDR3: CASRRGQLHTGELFF. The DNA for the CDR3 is TGTGCCAGCAGAAGAGGACAGTTACACACCGGGGAGCTGTTTTTT.

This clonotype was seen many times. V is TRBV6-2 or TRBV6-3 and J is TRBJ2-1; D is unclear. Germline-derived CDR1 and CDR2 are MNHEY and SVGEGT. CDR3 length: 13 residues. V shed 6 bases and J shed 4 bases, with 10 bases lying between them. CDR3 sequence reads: CASRAVAYNEQFF. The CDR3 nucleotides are TGTGCCAGCAGAGCAGTAGCTTACAATGAGCAGTTCTTC.

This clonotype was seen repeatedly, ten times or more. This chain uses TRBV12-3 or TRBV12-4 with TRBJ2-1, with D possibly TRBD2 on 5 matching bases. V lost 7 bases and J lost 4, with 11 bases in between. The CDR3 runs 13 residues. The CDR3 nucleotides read TGTGCCAGCACTCCGGACTTTTACAATGAGCAGTTCTTC. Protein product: CASTPDFYNEQFF.

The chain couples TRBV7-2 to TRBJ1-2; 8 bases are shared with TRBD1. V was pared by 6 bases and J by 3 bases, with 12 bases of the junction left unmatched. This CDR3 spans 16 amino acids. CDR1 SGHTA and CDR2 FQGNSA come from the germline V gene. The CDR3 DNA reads TGTGCCAGCAGTTTTCTTACGACAGGGGTCTACTATGGCTACACCTTC. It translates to CASSFLTTGVYYGYTF.

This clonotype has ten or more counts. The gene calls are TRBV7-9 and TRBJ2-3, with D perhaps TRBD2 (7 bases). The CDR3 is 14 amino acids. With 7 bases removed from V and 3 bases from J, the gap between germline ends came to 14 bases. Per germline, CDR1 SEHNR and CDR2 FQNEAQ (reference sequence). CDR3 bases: TGTGCCAGCAAGGGGGGGCCCGCAACAGATACGCAGTATTTT. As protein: CASKGGPATDTQYF.

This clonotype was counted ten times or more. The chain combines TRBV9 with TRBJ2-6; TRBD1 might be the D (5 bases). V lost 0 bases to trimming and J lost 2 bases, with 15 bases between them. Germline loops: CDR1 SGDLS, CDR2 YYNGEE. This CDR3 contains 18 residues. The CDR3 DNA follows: TGTGCCAGCAGCGTAGAACCCAGGGATCGGGCTGGGGCCAACGTCCTGACTTTC. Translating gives CASSVEPRDRAGANVLTF.

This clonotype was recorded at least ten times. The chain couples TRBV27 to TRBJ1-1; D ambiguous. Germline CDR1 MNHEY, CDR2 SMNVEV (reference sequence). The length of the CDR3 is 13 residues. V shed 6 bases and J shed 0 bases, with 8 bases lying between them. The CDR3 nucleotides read TGTGCCAGCAGATCGACGGTGAACACTGAAGCTTTCTTT. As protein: CASRSTVNTEAFF.

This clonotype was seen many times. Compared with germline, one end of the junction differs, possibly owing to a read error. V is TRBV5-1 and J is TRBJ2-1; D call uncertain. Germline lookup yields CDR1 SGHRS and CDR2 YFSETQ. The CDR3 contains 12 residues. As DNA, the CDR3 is TGTGCCAGCAGTTTTGGGTACAATGAGCAGTTCTTC. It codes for CASSFGYNEQFF.

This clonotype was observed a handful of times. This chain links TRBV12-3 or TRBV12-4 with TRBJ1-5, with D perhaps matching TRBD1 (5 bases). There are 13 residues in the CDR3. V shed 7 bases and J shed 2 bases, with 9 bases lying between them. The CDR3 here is CASTLQGNQPQHF. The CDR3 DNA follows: TGTGCCAGCACCTTACAGGGCAATCAGCCCCAGCATTTT.

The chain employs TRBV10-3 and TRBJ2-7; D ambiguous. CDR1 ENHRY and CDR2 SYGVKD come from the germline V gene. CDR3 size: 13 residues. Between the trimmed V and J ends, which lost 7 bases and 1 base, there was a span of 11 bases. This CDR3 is CAITADLSYEQYF. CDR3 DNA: TGTGCCATCACCGCCGACCTTTCCTACGAGCAGTACTTC.

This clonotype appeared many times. As DNA, the CDR3 is TGTGCCAGCAGTCCCTTCCGGCGGGACACCGGGGAGCTGTTTTTT. Its translation is CASSPFRRDTGELFF. V and J are TRBV12-3 or TRBV12-4 and TRBJ2-2; D may be TRBD2 (5 bases). CDR3 size: 15 residues. V lost 5 bases, J lost 3 bases, and 13 bases lay in between.

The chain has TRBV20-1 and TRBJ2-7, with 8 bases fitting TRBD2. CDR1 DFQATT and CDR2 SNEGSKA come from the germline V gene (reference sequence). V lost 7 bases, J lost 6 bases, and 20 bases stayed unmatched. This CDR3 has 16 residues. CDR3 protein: CSVDGPLSGALGEQYF. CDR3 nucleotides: TGCAGTGTTGACGGACCCCTTAGCGGGGCCTTGGGCGAGCAGTACTTC.

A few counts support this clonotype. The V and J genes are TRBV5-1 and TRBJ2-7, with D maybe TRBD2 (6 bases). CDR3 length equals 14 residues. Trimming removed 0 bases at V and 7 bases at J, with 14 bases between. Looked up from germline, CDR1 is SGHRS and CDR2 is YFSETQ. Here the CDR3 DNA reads TGCGCCAGCAGCTTGGACGGGAGTTCCGGGGAGCAGTACTTC. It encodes CASSLDGSSGEQYF.

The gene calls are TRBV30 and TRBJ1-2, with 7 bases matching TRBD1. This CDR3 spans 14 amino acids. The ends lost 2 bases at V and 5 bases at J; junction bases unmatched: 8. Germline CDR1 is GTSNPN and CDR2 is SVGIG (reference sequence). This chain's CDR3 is CAWSPLGGWYGYTF. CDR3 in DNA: TGTGCCTGGAGTCCCTTAGGGGGCTGGTATGGCTACACCTTC. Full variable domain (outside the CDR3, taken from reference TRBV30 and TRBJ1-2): SQTIHQWPATLVQPVGSPLSLECTVEGTSNPNLYWYRQAAGRGLQLLFYSVGIGQISSEVPQNLSASRPQDRQFILSSKKLLLSDSGFYLCAWSPLGGWYGYTFGSGTRLTVV.

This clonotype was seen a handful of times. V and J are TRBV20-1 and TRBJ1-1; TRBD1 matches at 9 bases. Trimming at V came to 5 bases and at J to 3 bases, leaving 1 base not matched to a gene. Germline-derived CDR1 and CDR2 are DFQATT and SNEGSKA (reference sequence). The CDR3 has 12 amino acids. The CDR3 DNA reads TGCAGTGCTGACAGGGGGGACACTGAAGCTTTCTTT. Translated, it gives CSADRGDTEAFF.

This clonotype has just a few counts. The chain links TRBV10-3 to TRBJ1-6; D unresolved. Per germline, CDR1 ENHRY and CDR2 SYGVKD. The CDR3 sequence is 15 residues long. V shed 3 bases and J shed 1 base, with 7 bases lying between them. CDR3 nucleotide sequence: TGTGCCATCAGTGACGGGGTATCCTATAATTCACCCCTCCACTTT. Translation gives CAISDGVSYNSPLHF.

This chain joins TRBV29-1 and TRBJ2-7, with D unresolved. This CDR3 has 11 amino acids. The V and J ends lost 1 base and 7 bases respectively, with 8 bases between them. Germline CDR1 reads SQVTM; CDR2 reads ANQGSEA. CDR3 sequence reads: CSVEVGEEQYF. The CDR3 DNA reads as TGCAGCGTTGAAGTAGGCGAGGAGCAGTACTTC.

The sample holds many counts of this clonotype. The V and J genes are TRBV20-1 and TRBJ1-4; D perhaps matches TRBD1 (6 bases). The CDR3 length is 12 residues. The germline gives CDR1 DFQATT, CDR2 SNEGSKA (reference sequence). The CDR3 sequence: CGKTGLGEKLFF. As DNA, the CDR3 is TGCGGAAAGACAGGTCTAGGCGAAAAACTGTTTTTT.

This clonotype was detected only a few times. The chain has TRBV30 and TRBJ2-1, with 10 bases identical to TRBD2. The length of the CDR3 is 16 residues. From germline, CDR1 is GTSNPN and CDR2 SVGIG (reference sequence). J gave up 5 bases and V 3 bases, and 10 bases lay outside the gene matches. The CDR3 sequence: CAWSVRTSGLDNEQFF. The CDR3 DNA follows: TGTGCCTGGAGCGTTAGGACTAGCGGACTTGACAATGAGCAGTTCTTC.

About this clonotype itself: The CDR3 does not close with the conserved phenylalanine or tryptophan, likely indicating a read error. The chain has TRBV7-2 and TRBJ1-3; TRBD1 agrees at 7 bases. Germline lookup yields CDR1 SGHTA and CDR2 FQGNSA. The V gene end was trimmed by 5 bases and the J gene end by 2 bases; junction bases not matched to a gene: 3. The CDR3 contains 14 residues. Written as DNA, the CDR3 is TGTGCCAGCAGCCGAGGGACAGCTGGAAACACCATATATTGT. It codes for CASSRGTAGNTIYC.

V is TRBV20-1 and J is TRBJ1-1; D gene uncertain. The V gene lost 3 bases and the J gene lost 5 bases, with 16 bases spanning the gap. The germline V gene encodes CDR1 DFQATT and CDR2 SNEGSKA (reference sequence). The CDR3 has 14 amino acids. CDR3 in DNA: TGCAGTGCTAGGATTACGAGGGATTTAACTGAAGCTTTCTTT. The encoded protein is CSARITRDLTEAFF.

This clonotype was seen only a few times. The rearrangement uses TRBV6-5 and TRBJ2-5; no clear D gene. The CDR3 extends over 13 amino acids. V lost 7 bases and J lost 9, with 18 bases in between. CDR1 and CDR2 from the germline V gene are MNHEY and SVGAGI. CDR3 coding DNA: TGTGCCAGCACTCACTCGGTTCTGGAAGCCCAGTACTTC. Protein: CASTHSVLEAQYF.

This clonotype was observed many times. The CDR3 DNA sequence: TGTGCCAGCAGACCTGACAGTGATAGCGCCCAGTACTTC. Translating it yields CASRPDSDSAQYF. This chain links TRBV5-8 with TRBJ2-5, with D perhaps TRBD1 or TRBD2 (5 bases each). Germline values: CDR1 SGHTS, CDR2 YDEGEE. V dropped 5 bases and J dropped 9 bases, with 17 bases sitting between them. This CDR3 contains 13 residues.